The 3 T cell receptor beta chains listed next were all sequenced from one sample in a study of T cells after yellow fever vaccination. A single record per CDR3 protein comes from TCRdb applying MiXCR to the 5' RACE reads. The profile shows about 58,000 distinct CDR3 sequences, approximately 5.7% of them singletons. This material consisted of PBMCs, either bulk or a sorted T-cell subset (CD4+, CD8+, memory, or dextramer-sorted; not recorded which), taken on the day of the yellow fever booster vaccination. Receptors were obtained from a man aged 18 to 29 who received the YFV17D yellow fever vaccine.

This clonotype was picked up many times. The genes are TRBV7-6 and TRBJ2-7; D unresolved. The CDR3 spans 13 residues. Germline CDR1 SGHVS, CDR2 FNYEAQ. V shed 0 bases and J shed 6 bases, with 9 bases lying between them. This CDR3 reads CASSLAEPAEQYF. The CDR3 DNA sequence: TGTGCCAGCAGCTTAGCGGAGCCAGCCGAGCAGTACTTC. The full variable domain, its missing parts supplied by reference TRBV7-6 and TRBJ2-7, is GAGVSQSPRYKVTKRGQDVALRCDPISGHVSLYWYRQALGQGPEFLTYFNYEAQQDKSGLPNDRFSAERPEGSISTLTIQRTEQRDSAMYRCASSLAEPAEQYFGPGTRLTVT.

In its sample, this clonotype was seen many times. The chain links TRBV7-8 to TRBJ2-5; no clear D gene. Germline CDR1 SGHVS, CDR2 FQNEAQ. This CDR3 is built from 14 residues. V was shortened by 5 bases and J by 5 bases, with 15 bases between the two germline ends. CDR3 amino acids: CASSGRLGRETQYF. The CDR3 DNA reads as TGTGCCAGCAGCGGCCGACTGGGTCGTGAGACCCAGTACTTC.

This clonotype was detected ten times or more. This chain connects TRBV12-3 or TRBV12-4 to TRBJ2-2; D is possibly TRBD1 (6 bases). The CDR3 spans 18 residues. Trimming removed 4 bases from V and 0 bases from J, with 18 bases in between. CDR3 in amino acids: CASSSFRYRDANTGELFF. The CDR3 coding sequence is TGTGCCAGCAGTTCTTTCCGGTACAGGGACGCGAACACCGGGGAGCTGTTTTTT.